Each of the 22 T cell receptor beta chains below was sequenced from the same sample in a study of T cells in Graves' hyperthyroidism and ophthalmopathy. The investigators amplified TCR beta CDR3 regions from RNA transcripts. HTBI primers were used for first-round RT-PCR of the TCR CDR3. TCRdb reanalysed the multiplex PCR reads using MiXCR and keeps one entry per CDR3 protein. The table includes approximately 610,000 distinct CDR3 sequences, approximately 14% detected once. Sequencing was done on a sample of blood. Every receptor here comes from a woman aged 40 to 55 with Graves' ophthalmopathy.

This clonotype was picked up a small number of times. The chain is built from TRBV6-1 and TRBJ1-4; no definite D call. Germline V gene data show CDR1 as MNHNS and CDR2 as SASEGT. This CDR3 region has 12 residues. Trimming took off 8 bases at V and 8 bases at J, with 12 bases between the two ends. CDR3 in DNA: TGTGCCAGCTCGGCCCTGGGGGAAAAACTGTTTTTT. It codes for CASSALGEKLFF.

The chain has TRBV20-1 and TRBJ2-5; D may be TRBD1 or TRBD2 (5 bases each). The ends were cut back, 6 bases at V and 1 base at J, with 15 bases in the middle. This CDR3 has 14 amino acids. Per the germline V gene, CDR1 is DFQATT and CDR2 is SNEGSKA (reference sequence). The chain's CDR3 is CSAPGTGSQETQYF. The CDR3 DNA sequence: TGCAGTGCCCCAGGGACGGGGAGCCAAGAGACCCAGTACTTC.

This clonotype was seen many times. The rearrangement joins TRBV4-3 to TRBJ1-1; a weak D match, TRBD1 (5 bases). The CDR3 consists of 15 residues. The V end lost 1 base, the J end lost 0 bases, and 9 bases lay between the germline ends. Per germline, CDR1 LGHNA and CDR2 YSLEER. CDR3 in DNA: TGCGCCAGCAGCCAAGCTCCAGGGATGAACACTGAAGCTTTCTTT. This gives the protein CASSQAPGMNTEAFF.

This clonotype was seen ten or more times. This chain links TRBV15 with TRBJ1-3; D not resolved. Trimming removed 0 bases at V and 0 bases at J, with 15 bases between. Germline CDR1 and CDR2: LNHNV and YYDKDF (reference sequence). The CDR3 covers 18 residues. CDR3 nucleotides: TGTGCCACCAGCAGAGATGTCCCACACCCGAGCTCTGGAAACACCATATATTTT. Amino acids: CATSRDVPHPSSGNTIYF.

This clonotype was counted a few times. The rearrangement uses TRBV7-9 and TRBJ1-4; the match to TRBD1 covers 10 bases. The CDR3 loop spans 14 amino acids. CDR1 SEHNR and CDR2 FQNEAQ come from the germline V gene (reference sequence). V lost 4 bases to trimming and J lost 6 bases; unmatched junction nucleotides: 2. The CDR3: CASSSGQGDEKLFF. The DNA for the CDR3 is TGTGCCAGCAGCTCCGGACAGGGGGATGAAAAACTGTTTTTT.

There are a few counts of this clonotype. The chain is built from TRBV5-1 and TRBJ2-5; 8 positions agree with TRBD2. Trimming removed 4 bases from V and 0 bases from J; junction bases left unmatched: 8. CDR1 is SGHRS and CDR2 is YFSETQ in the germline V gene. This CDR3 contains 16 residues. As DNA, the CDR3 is TGCGCCAGCAGCCAACGACTAGCGACAAACCAAGAGACCCAGTACTTC. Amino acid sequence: CASSQRLATNQETQYF.

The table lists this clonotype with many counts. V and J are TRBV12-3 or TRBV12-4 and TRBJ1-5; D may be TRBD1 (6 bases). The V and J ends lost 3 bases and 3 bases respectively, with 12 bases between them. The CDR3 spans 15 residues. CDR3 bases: TGTGCCAGCAGTTTTCCCAGGGGCCCCAATCAGCCCCAGCATTTT. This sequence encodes CASSFPRGPNQPQHF.

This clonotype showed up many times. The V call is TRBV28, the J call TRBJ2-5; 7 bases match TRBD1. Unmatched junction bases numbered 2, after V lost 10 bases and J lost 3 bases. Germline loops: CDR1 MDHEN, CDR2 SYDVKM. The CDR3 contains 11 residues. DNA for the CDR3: TGTGCCACCGGGACAGAAGAGACCCAGTACTTC. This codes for CATGTEETQYF.

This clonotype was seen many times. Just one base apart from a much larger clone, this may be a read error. This CDR3 reads CASSINYGYTF. Written as DNA, the CDR3 is TGTGCCAGCAGCATTAACTATGGCTACACCTTC. This rearrangement joins TRBV28 to TRBJ1-2; no firm D call. From germline, CDR1 is MDHEN and CDR2 SYDVKM. CDR3 size: 11 residues. V was cut by 6 bases and J by 1 base, with 3 bases left in between.

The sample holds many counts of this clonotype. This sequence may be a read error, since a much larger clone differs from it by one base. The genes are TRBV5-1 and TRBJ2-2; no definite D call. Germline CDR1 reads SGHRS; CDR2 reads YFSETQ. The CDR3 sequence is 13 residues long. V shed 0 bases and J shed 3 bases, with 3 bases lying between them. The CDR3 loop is CASSLEDTGELFF. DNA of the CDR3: TGCGCCAGCAGCTTGGAGGACACCGGGGAGCTGTTTTTT.

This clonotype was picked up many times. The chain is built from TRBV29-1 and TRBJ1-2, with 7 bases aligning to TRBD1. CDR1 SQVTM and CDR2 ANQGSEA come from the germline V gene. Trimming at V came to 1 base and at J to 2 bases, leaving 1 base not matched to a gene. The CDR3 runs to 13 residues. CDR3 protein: CSVEGDRNYGYTF. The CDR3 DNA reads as TGCAGCGTTGAAGGGGACAGAAACTATGGCTACACCTTC.

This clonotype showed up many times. CDR3 in amino acids: CASSLAGSYQETQYF. DNA for the CDR3: TGTGCCAGCAGCTTAGCGGGATCGTACCAAGAGACCCAGTACTTC. The gene calls are TRBV11-3 and TRBJ2-5, with D possibly being TRBD2 (5 bases). V dropped 1 base and J dropped 0 bases, with 9 bases sitting between them. This CDR3 region has 15 residues. Germline V gives CDR1 SGHNT, CDR2 YENEEA.

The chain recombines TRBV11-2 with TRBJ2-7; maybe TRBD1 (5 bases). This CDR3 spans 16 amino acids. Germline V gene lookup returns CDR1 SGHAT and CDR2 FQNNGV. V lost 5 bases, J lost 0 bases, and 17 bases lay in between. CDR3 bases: TGTGCCAGCAGCCCTAGTGGCGTAGGGGCCTCCTACGAGCAGTACTTC. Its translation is CASSPSGVGASYEQYF.

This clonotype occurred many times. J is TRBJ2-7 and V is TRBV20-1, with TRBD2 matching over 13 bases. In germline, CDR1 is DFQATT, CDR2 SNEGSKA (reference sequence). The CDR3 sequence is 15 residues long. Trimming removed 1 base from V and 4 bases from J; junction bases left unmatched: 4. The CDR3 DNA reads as TGCAGTGCTAGAGGGACTAGCGGGAGTAAGTACGAGCAGTACTTC. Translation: CSARGTSGSKYEQYF.

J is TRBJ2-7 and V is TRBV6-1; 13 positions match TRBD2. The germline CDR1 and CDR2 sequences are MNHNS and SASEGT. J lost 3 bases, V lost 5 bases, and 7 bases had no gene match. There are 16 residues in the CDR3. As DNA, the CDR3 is TGTGCCAGCAGTACCGGACTAGCGGGAGAGAACTACGAGCAGTACTTC. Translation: CASSTGLAGENYEQYF.

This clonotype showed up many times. The CDR3: CAWSKTMNTEAFF. CDR3 DNA: TGTGCCTGGAGTAAGACCATGAACACTGAAGCTTTCTTT. The V gene is TRBV30, the J gene TRBJ1-1; no definite D call. V dropped 2 bases and J dropped 0 bases, with 7 bases sitting between them. Looked up from germline, CDR1 is GTSNPN and CDR2 is SVGIG (reference sequence). The CDR3 is 13 amino acids.

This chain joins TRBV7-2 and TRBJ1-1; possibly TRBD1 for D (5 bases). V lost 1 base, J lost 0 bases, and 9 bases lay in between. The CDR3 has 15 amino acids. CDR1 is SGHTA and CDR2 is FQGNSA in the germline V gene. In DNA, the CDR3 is TGTGCCAGCAGCTTAGGGGGACCAATGAACACTGAAGCTTTCTTT. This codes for CASSLGGPMNTEAFF.

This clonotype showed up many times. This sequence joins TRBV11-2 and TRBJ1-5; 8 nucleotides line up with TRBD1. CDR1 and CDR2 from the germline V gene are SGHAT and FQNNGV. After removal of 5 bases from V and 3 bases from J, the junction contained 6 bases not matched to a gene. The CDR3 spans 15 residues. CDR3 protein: CASSLHRGDNQPQHF. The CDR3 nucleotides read TGTGCCAGCAGCCTCCACAGGGGGGACAATCAGCCCCAGCATTTT.

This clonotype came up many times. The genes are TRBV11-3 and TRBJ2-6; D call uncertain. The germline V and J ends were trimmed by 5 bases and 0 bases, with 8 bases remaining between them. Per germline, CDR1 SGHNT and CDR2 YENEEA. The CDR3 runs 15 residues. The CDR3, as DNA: TGTGCCAGCAGCCTACGACACTCTGGGGCCAACGTCCTGACTTTC. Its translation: CASSLRHSGANVLTF.

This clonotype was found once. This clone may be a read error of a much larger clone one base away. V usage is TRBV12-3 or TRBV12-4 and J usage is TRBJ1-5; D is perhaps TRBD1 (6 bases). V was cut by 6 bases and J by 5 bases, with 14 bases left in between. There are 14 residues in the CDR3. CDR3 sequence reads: CASRRGGRDQPQHF. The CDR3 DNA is TGTGCCAGCAGGAGGGGGGGCCGCGATCAGCCCCAGCATTTT.

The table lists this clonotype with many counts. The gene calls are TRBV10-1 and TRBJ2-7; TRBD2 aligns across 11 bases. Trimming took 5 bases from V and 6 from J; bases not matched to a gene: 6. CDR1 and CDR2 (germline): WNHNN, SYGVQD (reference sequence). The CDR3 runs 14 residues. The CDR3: CASSPSLAGGEQYF. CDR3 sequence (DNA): TGCGCCAGCAGTCCCTCTCTAGCGGGAGGCGAGCAGTACTTC.

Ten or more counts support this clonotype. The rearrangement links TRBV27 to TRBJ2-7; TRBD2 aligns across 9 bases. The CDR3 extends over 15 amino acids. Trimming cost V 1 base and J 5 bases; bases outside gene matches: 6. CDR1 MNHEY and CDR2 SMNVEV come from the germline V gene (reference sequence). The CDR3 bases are TGTGCCAGCAGTTTATATCTAGCGGGGACTAACGAGCAGTACTTC. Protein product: CASSLYLAGTNEQYF.